This T cell receptor (beta chain) derives from a study of naive and memory T cell subsets. In the case of this clonotype: Its specificity is unknown.

An equimolar mix of two oligonucleotides served as the beta constant-region primer for TRBC1 and TRBC2. The ligated cDNA underwent four PCR rounds using SP2 and nested alpha and beta constant-region primers. TCRdb passed the UMI-ligation and nested PCR reads through MiXCR, listing each CDR3 protein once. This sample has roughly 150,000 distinct CDR3 sequences, with roughly 23% found just once. V lost 6 bases and J 6 bases, leaving 18 bases between the germline ends. Germline assignment: CDR1 DFQATT and CDR2 SNEGSKA (reference sequence). The CDR3 has 13 amino acids. Study-wide results and limits: A few larger clonotypes appeared in naive repertoires, especially CD8, possibly memory cells re-expressing CD45RA.

This sequence joins TRBV20-1 and TRBJ2-7; unclear D gene. The source of this sequence is a human donor in good health. The source material was naive CD4+ T cells from blood. The CDR3 DNA sequence: TGCAGTGCCCAGACGGACCCACCGCGCGAGCAGTACTTC. This translates into CSAQTDPPREQYF.